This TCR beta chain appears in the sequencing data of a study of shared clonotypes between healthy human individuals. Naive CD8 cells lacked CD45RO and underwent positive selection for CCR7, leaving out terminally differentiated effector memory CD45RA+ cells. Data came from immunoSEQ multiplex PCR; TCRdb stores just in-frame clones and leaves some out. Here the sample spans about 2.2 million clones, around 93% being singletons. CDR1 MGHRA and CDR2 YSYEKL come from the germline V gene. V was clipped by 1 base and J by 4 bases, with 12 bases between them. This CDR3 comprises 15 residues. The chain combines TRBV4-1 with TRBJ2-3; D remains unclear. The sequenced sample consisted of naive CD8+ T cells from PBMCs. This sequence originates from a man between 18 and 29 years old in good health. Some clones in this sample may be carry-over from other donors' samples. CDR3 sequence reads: CASSQGAPTADTQYF. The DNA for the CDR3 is TGCGCCAGCAGCCAAGGTGCCCCGACCGCAGATACGCAGTATTTT.